This T cell receptor beta chain was recorded in a study of cytomegalovirus exposure and HLA in healthy donors. At the level of the study: Sequencing of around 200 million T cells in an earlier analysis found more than 100 million unique TCR beta sequences.

About this clone: What it binds is unknown.

Germline V gene lookup returns CDR1 SNHLY and CDR2 FYNNEI. Losses at the gene ends were 6 bases for V and 8 bases for J; bases not matched to a gene: 3. This CDR3 contains 12 residues. The PCR employed 60 Vbeta primers together with 13 Jbeta primers. Generated by immunoSEQ multiplex PCR, the TCRdb table keeps only in-frame clones and is missing some. The data show about 200,000 clones, 65% to 85% seen once. Notes on the study in general: A later analysis found most CMV-associated TCR beta chains apparently HLA-restricted. In an earlier analysis, about 87% or about 30%: the productive usage of most TCR beta V segments.

The receptor's source is a man under 40 in good health and CMV-seronegative. The specimen was PBMCs. This chain links TRBV2 with TRBJ1-2, with 10 bases identical to TRBD1. CDR3 protein: CASRATGGGYTF. CDR3 DNA sequence: TGTGCCAGCAGGGCGACAGGGGGCGGCTACACCTTC. The whole variable domain, filled in from reference TRBV2 and TRBJ1-2, reads EPEVTQTPSHQVTQMGQEVILRCVPISNHLYFYWYRQILGQKVEFLVSFYNNEISEKSEIFDDQFSVERPDGSNFTLKIRSTKLEDSAMYFCASRATGGGYTFGSGTRLTVV.